Here is one TCR beta chain with its context. TCRdb keeps only in-frame clones here, not all; method: immunoSEQ multiplex PCR. The repertoire holds more than 85,000 clones, with roughly 95% as singletons. The CDR3 extends over 16 amino acids. Germline assignment: CDR1 SGHVS and CDR2 FQNEAQ. J lost 3 bases, V lost 4 bases, and 9 bases had no gene match. The sample originates from a study of cytomegalovirus exposure and HLA in healthy donors. The receptor was derived from a woman between 18 and 29 years old in good health and CMV-seronegative. The sample taken for sequencing was PBMCs. This chain connects TRBV7-8 to TRBJ2-1; 7 positions agree with TRBD2. The CDR3 sequence: CASSSPSGTFYNEQFF. The DNA for the CDR3 is TGTGCCAGCAGCTCGCCTAGCGGAACTTTCTACAATGAGCAGTTCTTC. The complete variable domain, with remaining parts taken from reference TRBV7-8 and TRBJ2-1, reads GAGVSQSPRYKVAKRGQDVALRCDPISGHVSLFWYQQALGQGPEFLTYFQNEAQLDKSGLPSDRFFAERPEGSVSTLKIQRTQQEDSAVYLCASSSPSGTFYNEQFFGPGTRLTVL.